This T cell receptor (beta chain) originates from a study of PD-L1 blockade in urothelial cancer. Study details: When patients started atezolizumab in the mid-2010s, it was given at 1,200 mg intravenously every 3 weeks. Investigators checked blood 3 weeks (second dose) and 6 weeks after treatment start.

The germline V gene encodes CDR1 LNHDA and CDR2 SQIVND (reference sequence). The V and J ends lost 0 bases and 1 base, in that order; junction bases with no gene match: 5. The CDR3 loop spans 17 amino acids. Profiled with immunoSEQ multiplex PCR; TCRdb holds only in-frame clones, not every one. This sample has about 50,000 clones, with 77% found just once. The sample in question was PBMCs, obtained around atezolizumab (anti-PD-L1) treatment. The origin of this receptor is a man between 65 and 79 years old with urothelial cancer. This sequence joins TRBV19 and TRBJ2-3; 9 bases are shared with TRBD2. CDR3 DNA: TGTGCCAGTAGTATAGATCTATTAGCGGGAGGCACAGATACGCAGTATTTT. This gives the protein CASSIDLLAGGTDTQYF.